The rows below give T cell receptor beta chains drawn from one sample of a study of blood T cell repertoires in COVID-19. The protocol was immunoSEQ multiplex PCR, while the TCRdb copy is restricted to in-frame clones and leaves out a portion. The sample contains 150,000 to 200,000 clones, approximately 88% of which appear only once. The sequencing input was peripheral blood. These receptors came from a human donor in a cohort sampled during active COVID-19. Each CDR3 is given with its conserved first and last residue. Fields, in order: V gene, J gene, clone size, D gene, CDR3 protein, CDR3 DNA. A D gene is named only where the DNA matches it firmly. The listing skips clone size in some rows; elsewhere it reads once, few, many or a size class.

V: TRBV3-1/TRBV3-2; J: TRBJ1-5; size: NA; D: TRBD1; CDR3: CASSQVLLTGEGKNQPQHF; DNA: TGTGCCAGCAGCCAGGTGCTGCTAACAGGGGAAGGGAAGAATCAGCCCCAGCATTTT
V: TRBV4-3; J: TRBJ1-1; size: NA; D: NA; CDR3: CASSQVRGQTEAFF; DNA: TGCGCCAGCAGCCAAGTCAGGGGTCAAACTGAAGCTTTCTTT
V: TRBV5-5; J: TRBJ1-5; size: NA; D: NA; CDR3: CARSDSLNQPQHF; DNA: TGTGCCAGGTCGGACAGTCTCAATCAGCCCCAGCATTTT
V: TRBV29-1; J: TRBJ1-2; size: NA; D: NA; CDR3: CSLHHSVYGYTF; DNA: TGCAGCCTTCATCATTCGGTCTATGGCTACACCTTC
V: TRBV3-1/TRBV3-2; J: TRBJ2-7; size: NA; D: TRBD2; CDR3: CASSPGTSVYEQYF; DNA: TGTGCCAGCAGTCCCGGGACTAGCGTGTACGAGCAGTACTTC
V: TRBV28; J: TRBJ1-6; size: NA; D: NA; CDR3: CASSLLPGPGDSPLHF; DNA: TGTGCCAGCAGTTTACTACCGGGACCGGGGGATTCACCCCTCCACTTT
V: TRBV30; J: TRBJ2-7; size: few; D: NA; CDR3: CAWSASAGSYEQYF; DNA: TGTGCCTGGAGTGCTTCCGCAGGGTCCTACGAGCAGTACTTC
V: TRBV5-5; J: TRBJ2-7; size: NA; D: NA; CDR3: CASSLSTGTYEQYF; DNA: TGTGCCAGCAGCCTCAGTACAGGAACCTACGAGCAGTACTTC
V: TRBV6-6; J: TRBJ1-1; size: few; D: TRBD1; CDR3: CASTPTGGTEAFF; DNA: TGTGCCAGCACCCCGACAGGGGGCACTGAAGCTTTCTTT
V: TRBV9; J: TRBJ1-1; size: NA; D: NA; CDR3: CASSQGLMFPEAFF; DNA: TGTGCCAGCAGCCAGGGCTTGATGTTCCCTGAAGCTTTCTTT
V: TRBV11-3; J: TRBJ2-7; size: NA; D: TRBD1; CDR3: CASSLVSGQGYEQYF; DNA: TGTGCCAGCAGCTTAGTATCAGGACAGGGCTACGAGCAGTACTTC
V: TRBV7-8; J: TRBJ1-2; size: NA; D: TRBD1; CDR3: CASSAGTGGPYGYTF; DNA: TGTGCCAGCAGCGCAGGGACAGGGGGCCCCTATGGCTACACCTTC
V: TRBV21-1; J: TRBJ1-6; size: NA; D: NA; CDR3: CASSSRQGTFHF; DNA: TGTGCCAGCAGCAGCCGACAGGGTACATTCCACTTT
V: TRBV28; J: TRBJ1-6; size: NA; D: NA; CDR3: CASTLFNSPLHF; DNA: TGTGCCAGCACCCTTTTTAATTCACCCCTCCACTTT
V: TRBV6-5; J: TRBJ1-5; size: once; D: TRBD1; CDR3: CASNRGTGLDQPQHF; DNA: TGTGCCAGCAACAGAGGGACAGGGCTGGATCAGCCCCAGCATTTT
V: TRBV30; J: TRBJ2-3; size: NA; D: TRBD2; CDR3: CAWSLGLAGSTDTQYF; DNA: TGTGCCTGGTCGTTAGGGCTAGCGGGGAGCACAGATACGCAGTATTTT
V: TRBV28; J: TRBJ2-2; size: NA; D: TRBD1; CDR3: CASSFGQGIGELFF; DNA: TGTGCCAGCAGTTTCGGACAGGGTATCGGGGAGCTGTTTTTT
V: TRBV4-1; J: TRBJ1-6; size: NA; D: TRBD1; CDR3: CASSHGQGANSPLHF; DNA: TGCGCCAGCAGCCATGGACAGGGGGCTAATTCACCCCTCCACTTT